This TCR beta chain was found in a study of blood T cell repertoires in COVID-19. Measured with immunoSEQ multiplex PCR; TCRdb has only the in-frame clones, and not every one. The sample has 170,000 or so clones; roughly 90% are singletons. V dropped 1 base and J dropped 6 bases, with 4 bases sitting between them. Germline CDR1 and CDR2: LNHDA and SQIVND (reference sequence). This CDR3 region has 11 residues. Sequenced input: PBMCs or T cells enriched from blood (not recorded which). V usage is TRBV19 and J usage is TRBJ2-7; no firm D call. This receptor was identified in a woman between 50 and 59 years old who had recovered from COVID-19. The DNA of the CDR3 is TGTGCCAGTAGTATAGGGAGCGAGCAGTACTTC. This codes for CASSIGSEQYF.